A single sample gave rise to the 21 T cell receptor beta chains below, sequenced in a study of T-cell reconstitution after alpha-beta-depleted transplantation in children. The authors prepared the TCRbeta library with unique molecular identifiers. TCRdb analysed the PCR reads with MiXCR anew, one entry per CDR3 protein. The table includes about 500,000 distinct CDR3 sequences, approximately 32% detected once. This specimen consisted of PBMCs from the stem cell graft donor, obtained from the stem cell graft. Receptors originate from a human donor who donated a stem cell graft to a child with aplastic anemia.

This clonotype appeared a single time. The V call is TRBV6-5, the J call TRBJ2-1; 8 bases map to TRBD2. The CDR3 covers 19 residues. The V segment lost 2 bases and the J segment 4 bases; nucleotides outside the gene matches: 16. From germline, CDR1 is MNHEY and CDR2 SVGAGI. CDR3 sequence (DNA): TGTGCCAGCAGTTACCGAAACCCAAGCGGGAGTCTAGGGTACAATGAGCAGTTCTTC. Its translation is CASSYRNPSGSLGYNEQFF.

This clonotype was detected only a few times. The chain uses TRBV20-1 and TRBJ2-7; 9 positions match TRBD2. V lost 5 bases, J lost 8 bases, and 7 bases stayed unmatched. CDR3 size: 12 residues. Germline CDR1 is DFQATT and CDR2 is SNEGSKA (reference sequence). CDR3 DNA: TGCAGTGCTCTGGGACTAGCTGTGAAGCAGTACTTC. It translates to CSALGLAVKQYF.

The rearrangement links TRBV7-7 to TRBJ2-3; weak D call: TRBD1 (5 bases). This CDR3 is built from 16 residues. Between the trimmed V and J ends, which lost 1 base and 2 bases, there was a span of 13 bases. Germline V CDR1 and CDR2: SSHAT, FNYEAQ (reference sequence). The CDR3 DNA follows: TGTGCCAGCAGCTTAGGGGGCTTCTCTAACACAGATACGCAGTATTTT. Translating it yields CASSLGGFSNTDTQYF. Looking up the rest from reference TRBV7-7 and TRBJ2-3 gives the full variable domain: GAGVSQSPRYKVTKRGQDVTLRCDPISSHATLYWYQQALGQGPEFLTYFNYEAQPDKSGLPSDRFSAERPEGSISTLTIQRTEQRDSAMYRCASSLGGFSNTDTQYFGPGTRLTVL.

This clonotype came up a few times. The rearrangement uses TRBV27 and TRBJ1-5, with TRBD1 as a possible D gene (5 bases). Germline CDR1 MNHEY, CDR2 SMNVEV (reference sequence). The CDR3 extends over 15 amino acids. Trimming took off 3 bases at V and 6 bases at J, with 15 bases between the two ends. CDR3 region: CASSLGPGAVQPQHF. The CDR3 nucleotides read TGTGCCAGCAGTTTGGGCCCTGGGGCAGTTCAGCCCCAGCATTTT.

This clonotype appeared a few times. The genes are TRBV30 and TRBJ2-3; 7 nucleotides align to TRBD1. The CDR3 covers 14 residues. Germline V gene data show CDR1 as GTSNPN and CDR2 as SVGIG (reference sequence). The V gene end was trimmed by 3 bases and the J gene end by 0 bases; junction bases not matched to a gene: 3. The CDR3 is CAWSTGVSTDTQYF. For the CDR3, the DNA is TGTGCCTGGAGCACAGGGGTCAGCACAGATACGCAGTATTTT.

In this sample, this clonotype turned up a few times. The chain recombines TRBV12-3 or TRBV12-4 with TRBJ1-2; D gene uncertain. This CDR3 spans 14 amino acids. Trimming pared 5 bases from V and 0 bases from J, leaving 10 bases between. The CDR3 nucleotides are TGTGCCAGCAGTATCCGGGCCGCTAACTATGGCTACACCTTC. It codes for CASSIRAANYGYTF.

The rearrangement joins TRBV13 to TRBJ1-1; TRBD1 is a possible D gene (6 bases). The V end lost 0 bases, the J end lost 4 bases, and 12 bases lay between the germline ends. This CDR3 has 15 amino acids. CDR1 and CDR2 (germline): PRHDT, FYEKMQ (reference sequence). Here the CDR3 reads CASSLGRGAGTEAFF. DNA for the CDR3: TGTGCCAGCAGCTTAGGGCGGGGGGCAGGCACTGAAGCTTTCTTT. Full variable domain (outside the CDR3, taken from reference TRBV13 and TRBJ1-1): AAGVIQSPRHLIKEKRETATLKCYPIPRHDTVYWYQQGPGQDPQFLISFYEKMQSDKGSIPDRFSAQQFSDYHSELNMSSLELGDSALYFCASSLGRGAGTEAFFGQGTRLTVV.

This clonotype has a count of ten or more. The chain couples TRBV29-1 to TRBJ1-1, with a possible D match to TRBD1 (5 bases). The V end was cut by 4 bases, the J end by 0 bases, with 15 bases between. CDR3 length: 15 residues. The germline gives CDR1 SQVTM, CDR2 ANQGSEA. CDR3: CSVVGRAQMNTEAFF. The CDR3 nucleotides are TGCAGCGTTGTCGGCAGGGCCCAGATGAACACTGAAGCTTTCTTT.

This clonotype appeared many times. This chain joins TRBV5-1 and TRBJ2-3; possible D gene TRBD1, 6 bases. V lost 4 bases and J lost 0, with 9 bases in between. Per the germline V gene, CDR1 is SGHRS and CDR2 is YFSETQ. This CDR3 comprises 14 residues. In DNA form, the CDR3 reads TGCGCCAGCAGCCTACAGGGTAGCACAGATACGCAGTATTTT. Translation gives CASSLQGSTDTQYF.

The V gene is TRBV4-3, the J gene TRBJ1-4; D gene ambiguous. Germline values: CDR1 LGHNA, CDR2 YSLEER. This CDR3 comprises 15 residues. Trimming took 0 bases from V and 4 from J, leaving 9 bases between them. The CDR3 spells CASSQDPAGNEKLFF. The CDR3 region has the DNA TGCGCCAGCAGCCAAGATCCGGCGGGTAATGAAAAACTGTTTTTT.

This clonotype was counted only a few times. This chain joins TRBV24-1 and TRBJ2-1, with D maybe TRBD1 (6 bases). V was cut by 9 bases and J by 4 bases, with 9 bases left in between. This CDR3 has 12 amino acids. The V gene's germline CDR1 is KGHDR and CDR2 SFDVKD. DNA for the CDR3: TGTGCCACCTCGACAGGTTACAATGAGCAGTTCTTC. It translates to CATSTGYNEQFF.

The V gene is TRBV7-9, the J gene TRBJ2-1, with 15 bases lining up with TRBD2. Germline trimming cut 5 bases from V and 7 bases from J; bases unmatched to any gene: 6. The CDR3 covers 16 residues. Germline loops: CDR1 SEHNR, CDR2 FQNEAQ (reference sequence). CDR3 residues: CASSASGTSGRNEQFF. CDR3 nucleotide sequence: TGTGCCAGCAGCGCATCCGGGACTAGCGGGAGGAATGAGCAGTTCTTC. Supplemented by reference TRBV7-9 and TRBJ2-1, the full variable domain reads DTGVSQNPRHKITKRGQNVTFRCDPISEHNRLYWYRQTLGQGPEFLTYFQNEAQLEKSRLLSDRFSAERPKGSFSTLEIQRTEQGDSAMYLCASSASGTSGRNEQFFGPGTRLTVL.

The CDR3 bases are TGTGCCACCAGACCTAGCGGGACTAGCACAGATACGCAGTATTTT. Residues: CATRPSGTSTDTQYF. The V call is TRBV15, the J call TRBJ2-3; 9 positions agree with TRBD2. The CDR3 contains 15 residues. Germline CDR1 LNHNV, CDR2 YYDKDF (reference sequence). Trimming removed 6 bases from V and 0 bases from J; junction bases left unmatched: 4. The complete variable domain, with remaining parts taken from reference TRBV15 and TRBJ2-3, reads DAMVIQNPRYQVTQFGKPVTLSCSQTLNHNVMYWYQQKSSQAPKLLFHYYDKDFNNEADTPDNFQSRRPNTSFCFLDIRSPGLGDTAMYLCATRPSGTSTDTQYFGPGTRLTVL.

This clonotype was counted a few times. The chain combines TRBV29-1 with TRBJ2-1; unclear D gene. Germline loops: CDR1 SQVTM, CDR2 ANQGSEA. V gave up 7 bases and J gave up 5 bases, with 15 bases separating them. The CDR3 sequence is 13 residues long. CDR3 in amino acids: CSARWGSNNEQFF. The CDR3 DNA follows: TGCAGCGCCCGTTGGGGATCGAACAATGAGCAGTTCTTC.

The chain couples TRBV5-1 to TRBJ2-1, with D uncertain. CDR1 SGHRS and CDR2 YFSETQ come from the germline V gene. With 2 bases removed from V and 4 bases from J, the gap between germline ends came to 7 bases. This CDR3 region has 13 residues. CDR3 DNA sequence: TGCGCCAGCAGCTTACCCGGATACAATGAGCAGTTCTTC. Its translation: CASSLPGYNEQFF.

V usage is TRBV24-1 and J usage is TRBJ2-2; 8 bases align to TRBD2. The CDR3 runs 15 residues. CDR1 is KGHDR, CDR2 SFDVKD, per germline. V trimming: 8 bases; J trimming: 0 bases; junction bases outside the gene matches: 4. The CDR3 protein is CATKTSGANTGELFF. Written as DNA, the CDR3 is TGTGCCACCAAAACTAGCGGAGCGAACACCGGGGAGCTGTTTTTT.

This clonotype was detected many times. The chain has TRBV5-1 and TRBJ2-5; 7 nucleotides match TRBD1. J was trimmed by 3 bases and V by 2 bases; bases with no gene match: 4. CDR1 is SGHRS, CDR2 YFSETQ, per germline. The CDR3 covers 14 residues. In DNA, the CDR3 is TGCGCCAGCAGCTTCACTGACAGGGAAGAGACCCAGTACTTC. Protein product: CASSFTDREETQYF. The whole variable domain, remainder taken from reference TRBV5-1 and TRBJ2-5, is KAGVTQTPRYLIKTRGQQVTLSCSPISGHRSVSWYQQTPGQGLQFLFEYFSETQRNKGNFPGRFSGRQFSNSRSEMNVSTLELGDSALYLCASSFTDREETQYFGPGTRLLVL.

This clonotype appeared a few times. The chain combines TRBV5-1 with TRBJ1-2; D unclear. The CDR3 totals 12 residues. V was trimmed by 1 base and J by 7 bases, leaving 8 bases between them. Germline lookup yields CDR1 SGHRS and CDR2 YFSETQ. CDR3 nucleotide sequence: TGCGCCAGCAGCTTGAGTCTTGGTGGCTACACCTTC. It is translated as CASSLSLGGYTF. Filled out from reference TRBV5-1 and TRBJ1-2, the complete variable domain reads KAGVTQTPRYLIKTRGQQVTLSCSPISGHRSVSWYQQTPGQGLQFLFEYFSETQRNKGNFPGRFSGRQFSNSRSEMNVSTLELGDSALYLCASSLSLGGYTFGSGTRLTVV.

The chain combines TRBV4-2 with TRBJ2-3, with TRBD2 identical over 9 bases. Trimming removed 3 bases from V and 2 bases from J; junction bases left unmatched: 6. The V gene's germline CDR1 is LGHNA and CDR2 YNFKEQ. The CDR3 sequence is 16 residues long. The CDR3 DNA is TGTGCCAGCAGCCAGGGGCGGGAGGGCTACACAGATACGCAGTATTTT. This gives the protein CASSQGREGYTDTQYF.

This chain connects TRBV4-3 to TRBJ2-5, with D perhaps assigned TRBD1 or TRBD2 (6 bases each). V shed 1 base and J shed 5 bases, with 14 bases lying between them. The CDR3 is 15 amino acids. CDR1 LGHNA and CDR2 YSLEER come from the germline V gene. The CDR3 DNA sequence: TGCGCCAGCAGCCAAGGCTCGGGGGCGGGGGAGACCCAGTACTTC. Translating it yields CASSQGSGAGETQYF.

This sequence joins TRBV12-3 or TRBV12-4 and TRBJ1-5; the D gene is possibly TRBD1 (5 bases). Trimming removed 2 bases from V and 1 base from J, with 12 bases in between. The CDR3 runs to 16 residues. The CDR3 loop reads CASSLLGEGSNQPQHF. CDR3 DNA: TGTGCCAGCAGTTTACTCGGGGAGGGGAGCAATCAGCCCCAGCATTTT.